The rows below give T cell receptor beta chains drawn from one sample of a study of shared clonotypes between healthy human individuals. The assay was immunoSEQ multiplex PCR, and TCRdb's table has in-frame clones only and misses some. The profile shows about 2.3 million clones, about 90% of them singletons. What was sequenced was naive CD4+ T cells from PBMCs. The receptors shown here come from a man aged 18 to 29 in good health. Some clones in this sample may be carry-over from other donors' samples. Both conserved end residues are part of each CDR3. D genes are given only for firm matches. The size of a clone is reported for some rows only, either as once, few or many, or as a class for expanded clones.

j_call clone_size d_call v_call cdr3_nt cdr3_aa
TRBJ1-1 - - TRBV19 TGTGCCAGTAGCAAGGGCGCGGACAGATTGAACACTGAAGCTTTCTTT CASSKGADRLNTEAFF
TRBJ2-6 once - TRBV28 TGTGCCAGCAGTTTCACAGGAACTGGGGCCAACGTCCTGACTTTC CASSFTGTGANVLTF
TRBJ2-3 - TRBD2 TRBV5-1 TGCGCCAGCAGCAGGCGCCCCCGGACTAGCGGTTGGTGGGATACGCAGTATTTT CASSRRPRTSGWWDTQYF
TRBJ2-1 - TRBD1 TRBV6-1 TGTGCCAGCAGTGAGCCGGGACAGGGGAATAATGAGCAGTTCTTC CASSEPGQGNNEQFF
TRBJ2-3 - - TRBV9 TGTGCCAGCAGCGCGACTAGTGGGCCCACAGATACGCAGTATTTT CASSATSGPTDTQYF
TRBJ1-5 - - TRBV15 TGTGCCACCAGCAGAGATCTGGCCGGTAGCAATCAGCCCCAGCATTTT CATSRDLAGSNQPQHF
TRBJ2-7 - TRBD1 TRBV9 TGTGCCAGCAGAAAGACAGGGACGTCCGGCGAGCAGTACTTC CASRKTGTSGEQYF
TRBJ2-3 - - TRBV29-1 TGCAGCGTTCAAGGGGGGATAAGGCGGGACACAGATACGCAGTATTTT CSVQGGIRRDTDTQYF
TRBJ1-2 once TRBD1 TRBV19 TGTGCCAGTAGTATGCAGGGGGAGTACTATGGCTACACCTTC CASSMQGEYYGYTF
TRBJ2-7 - - TRBV5-4 TGTGCCAGCAGCTGGGAGAGCCGGGGTTTCGAGCAGTACTTC CASSWESRGFEQYF
TRBJ1-3 - TRBD1 TRBV30 TGTGCCTGGAGAACAGGGGGATTCTCTGGAAACACCATATATTTT CAWRTGGFSGNTIYF
TRBJ2-7 once TRBD2 TRBV28 TGTGCCAGCAGTTCCCCCGAGTCCGGGAGGGACTACGAGCAGTACTTC CASSSPESGRDYEQYF
TRBJ2-6 - - TRBV7-3 TGTGCCAGCAGCTTGGCAGGGTCCCGCTCTGGGGCCAACGTCCTGACTTTC CASSLAGSRSGANVLTF
TRBJ2-3 - - TRBV6-5 TGTGCCAGCAGACGGGGTAGCACAGATACGCAGTATTTT CASRRGSTDTQYF
TRBJ2-1 - - TRBV28 TGTGCCAGCATATCCTCTCCGTCCTCCTACAATGAGCAGTTCTTC CASISSPSSYNEQFF
TRBJ1-1 - - TRBV6-5 TGTGCCAGCCTTTCCGGGGGCACTGAAGCTTTCTTT CASLSGGTEAFF
TRBJ2-7 - TRBD1 TRBV6-1 TGTGCCAGCAGTCTCCTCCGGGACAGCTCCTACGAGCAGTACTTC CASSLLRDSSYEQYF
TRBJ2-7 - - TRBV5-1 TGCGCCAGCAGCTTGGAAAGGGGCAACTCCTACGAGCAGTACTTC CASSLERGNSYEQYF
TRBJ1-1 - - TRBV5-1 TGCGCCAGCAGCTTGGAGGGCGAAGCTTTCTTT CASSLEGEAFF